The source of this T cell receptor beta chain is a study of blood T cell repertoires in COVID-19. Across the whole study: Specimens from acute and convalescent COVID-19 originated in the United States, Italy and Spain.

Repertoires were generated with immunoSEQ multiplex PCR, while TCRdb's copy carries only in-frame clones and drops some. The sample comprises approximately 280,000 clones, 70% to 90% of which are singletons, and less than 2.5% rests with the top ten. Trimming took 5 bases from V and 6 from J, leaving 10 bases between them. Germline values: CDR1 MNHEY, CDR2 SVGAGI. CDR3 size: 13 residues. V gene TRBV6-5 combines with J gene TRBJ2-2; maybe TRBD1 (6 bases). Sequencing was carried out using peripheral blood. This clonotype was obtained from a woman aged 25 to 45 who had recovered from COVID-19. CDR3: CASSPNRAGELFF. For the CDR3, the DNA is TGTGCCAGCAGTCCTAACAGGGCCGGGGAGCTGTTTTTT.